The 11 T cell receptor beta chains in this list originate from one sample, sequenced in a study of cytomegalovirus exposure and HLA in healthy donors. Researchers ran the PCR with 60 Vbeta and 13 Jbeta primers. Produced via immunoSEQ multiplex PCR; TCRdb's table is partial and in-frame only. The data show about 110,000 clones, with 75% to 85% seen just once and 6% to 7.5% held by the top ten. Sequencing was carried out using PBMCs. The source is a man aged 18 to 29 in good health and CMV-seronegative.

The chain employs TRBV4-3 and TRBJ2-7; D is perhaps TRBD1 (5 bases). The CDR3 runs to 14 residues. From germline, CDR1 is LGHNA and CDR2 YSLEER. The germline V and J ends were trimmed by 4 bases and 1 base, with 11 bases remaining between them. The CDR3 loop is CASSPGQGSYEQYF. The CDR3 bases are TGCGCCAGCAGCCCCGGGCAGGGATCCTACGAGCAGTACTTC.

The gene calls are TRBV19 and TRBJ1-2; no clear D gene. With 6 bases removed from V and 4 bases from J, the gap between germline ends came to 12 bases. This CDR3 is built from 13 residues. CDR1 and CDR2 (germline): LNHDA, SQIVND (reference sequence). The CDR3 nucleotides read TGTGCCAGTAGGCTCGAGGGTATCTATGGCTACACCTTC. Translation gives CASRLEGIYGYTF. Drawing the rest from reference TRBV19 and TRBJ1-2, the complete variable domain is DGGITQSPKYLFRKEGQNVTLSCEQNLNHDAMYWYRQDPGQGLRLIYYSQIVNDFQKGDIAEGYSVSREKKESFPLTVTSAQKNPTAFYLCASRLEGIYGYTFGSGTRLTVV.

The chain carries TRBV9 and TRBJ1-1; TRBD1 agrees at 8 bases. Looked up from germline, CDR1 is SGDLS and CDR2 is YYNGEE. V was pared by 3 bases and J by 1 base, with 2 bases of the junction left unmatched. This CDR3 contains 14 residues. CDR3: CASSATGGNTEAFF. Written as DNA, the CDR3 is TGTGCCAGCAGCGCCACAGGGGGGAACACTGAAGCTTTCTTT.

The chain couples TRBV25-1 to TRBJ2-7; the D gene is possibly TRBD2 (5 bases). The CDR3 contains 12 residues. Germline V gene sequence: CDR1 MGHDK, CDR2 SYGVNS. Trimming stripped 8 bases from V and 2 bases from J, with 10 bases between. CDR3 sequence: CASRFGTYEQYF. Here the CDR3 DNA reads TGTGCCAGCCGATTCGGGACCTACGAGCAGTACTTC.

CDR3: CASRLTGMEAFF. The CDR3 DNA is TGTGCCAGCAGGTTGACAGGGATGGAAGCTTTCTTT. This sequence joins TRBV13 and TRBJ1-1; 7 bases map to TRBD1. CDR3 length: 12 amino acids. CDR1 is PRHDT and CDR2 is FYEKMQ in the germline V gene (reference sequence). V gave up 6 bases and J gave up 8 bases; unmatched junction bases: 6.

Comments on this clone: In the same sample, other DNA sequences code for this CDR3. This chain links TRBV5-1 with TRBJ2-2; 7 bases line up with TRBD1. Per germline, CDR1 SGHRS and CDR2 YFSETQ. The CDR3 extends over 15 amino acids. V gave up 0 bases and J gave up 2 bases; unmatched junction bases: 1. CDR3 DNA sequence: TGCGCCAGCAGCTTGGACAGGGGAAACACCGGGGAGCTGTTTTTT. As protein: CASSLDRGNTGELFF.

V is TRBV28 and J is TRBJ1-4; D gene unclear. V lost 5 bases and J 7 bases, leaving 17 bases between the germline ends. CDR3 length: 15 residues. The germline V gene has CDR1 MDHEN and CDR2 SYDVKM. The CDR3 nucleotides are TGTGCCAGCAGTCCGCGGGCGGGTTTGGTTGAAAAACTGTTTTTT. This encodes CASSPRAGLVEKLFF.

CDR3 in amino acids: CASKGGGSGANVLTF. The CDR3 region has the DNA TGTGCCAGCAAAGGGGGCGGATCTGGGGCCAACGTCCTGACTTTC. This rearrangement joins TRBV2 to TRBJ2-6, with 7 bases identical to TRBD1. The CDR3 contains 15 residues. The germline gives CDR1 SNHLY, CDR2 FYNNEI. V dropped 7 bases and J dropped 1; count of bases not matched to a gene: 4.

The rearrangement joins TRBV7-3 to TRBJ1-1; weak D call: TRBD1 (5 bases). CDR1 and CDR2 from the germline V gene are SGHTA and FQGTGA. Trimming took off 6 bases at V and 2 bases at J, with 13 bases between the two ends. CDR3 length: 14 amino acids. The CDR3 DNA is TGTGCCAGCAGGCGGGACCTCAGTAACACTGAAGCTTTCTTT. Its translation is CASRRDLSNTEAFF.

Regarding this clone: Other DNA sequences in this specimen translate into the identical CDR3. V and J are TRBV7-9 and TRBJ1-2, with TRBD1 matching over 9 bases. Losses at the gene ends were 3 bases for V and 2 bases for J; bases not matched to a gene: 1. Germline V CDR1 and CDR2: SEHNR, FQNEAQ (reference sequence). CDR3 length: 14 amino acids. This chain's CDR3 is CASSFGQGNYGYTF. In DNA form, the CDR3 reads TGTGCCAGCAGCTTTGGACAGGGGAACTATGGCTACACCTTC. Looking up the rest from reference TRBV7-9 and TRBJ1-2 gives the full variable domain: DTGVSQNPRHKITKRGQNVTFRCDPISEHNRLYWYRQTLGQGPEFLTYFQNEAQLEKSRLLSDRFSAERPKGSFSTLEIQRTEQGDSAMYLCASSFGQGNYGYTFGSGTRLTVV.

The rearrangement uses TRBV5-1 and TRBJ1-2, with 10 bases that match TRBD1. The J segment lost 6 bases and the V segment lost 4 bases, leaving 3 bases of the junction unmatched. CDR1 SGHRS and CDR2 YFSETQ come from the germline V gene. The CDR3 is 13 residues long. The CDR3 nucleotides read TGCGCCAGCAGCAGGACAGGGGGAGATGGCTACACCTTC. This sequence encodes CASSRTGGDGYTF.